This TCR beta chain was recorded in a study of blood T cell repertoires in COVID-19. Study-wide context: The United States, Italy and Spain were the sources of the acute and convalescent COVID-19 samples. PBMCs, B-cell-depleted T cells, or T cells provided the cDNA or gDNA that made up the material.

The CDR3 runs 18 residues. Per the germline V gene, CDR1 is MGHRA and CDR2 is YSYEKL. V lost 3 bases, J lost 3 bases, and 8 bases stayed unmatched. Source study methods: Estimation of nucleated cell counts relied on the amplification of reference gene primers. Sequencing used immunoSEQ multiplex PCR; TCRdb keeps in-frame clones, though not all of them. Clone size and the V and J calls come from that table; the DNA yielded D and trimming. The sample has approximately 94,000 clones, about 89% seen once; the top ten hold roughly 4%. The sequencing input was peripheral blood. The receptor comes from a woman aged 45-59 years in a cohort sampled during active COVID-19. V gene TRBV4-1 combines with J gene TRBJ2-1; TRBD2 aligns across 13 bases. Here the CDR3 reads CASSHPPGLAGVYNEQFF. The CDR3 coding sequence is TGCGCCAGCAGCCATCCTCCCGGACTAGCGGGAGTCTACAATGAGCAGTTCTTC.